The source of this T cell receptor beta chain is a study of OX40 agonist ivuxolimab in advanced cancers. V lost 0 bases and J 2 bases, leaving 4 bases between the germline ends. CDR1 and CDR2 from the germline V gene are MGHRA and YSYEKL. This CDR3 contains 13 residues. Measured with immunoSEQ multiplex PCR; TCRdb has only the in-frame clones, and not every one. This table has over 25,000 clones, roughly 80% appearing once. Here the sequenced sample was CD4+ or CD8+ T cells sorted from blood, taken in a trial of the OX40 agonist ivuxolimab. This sequence originates from an adult with an advanced solid tumor such as melanoma, head and neck, liver or kidney cancer. V and J are TRBV4-1 and TRBJ1-1; D is unresolved. The CDR3 region is CASSQDRNTEAFF. The CDR3 DNA follows: TGCGCCAGCAGCCAAGATCGAAACACTGAAGCTTTCTTT.